This TCR beta chain emerged from a study of CD8+ T cells in alopecia areata. On the study more broadly: Patients in the treated group were given tofacitinib by mouth, 5 to 10 mg twice a day. Tofacitinib continued for 6 to 18 months and was then withheld for 6 months.

In its sample, this clone was seen a few times. It was cDNA, reverse transcribed from extracted RNA, that served as the sequencing template. The table came from immunoSEQ multiplex PCR; TCRdb's copy has only in-frame clones and leaves some out. The sample holds fewer than 80,000 clones, under 75% seen once. Germline assignment: CDR1 KGHSH and CDR2 LQKENI. The CDR3 length is 16 residues. V lost 6 bases and J lost 0, with 15 bases in between. Obtained from alopecia areata patients were lesional scalp punch biopsies along with peripheral blood. Sequencing was performed on CD8+ T cells sorted from blood, taken at week 0. The genes are TRBV18 and TRBJ2-4; no clear D gene. The source of this sequence is a human donor with alopecia areata. The CDR3 protein is CASSLKGPLAKNIQYF. In DNA form, the CDR3 reads TGTGCCAGCTCCCTGAAAGGTCCGTTAGCCAAAAACATTCAGTACTTC.